Each of the 29 T cell receptor beta chains below was sequenced from the same sample in a study of CD8 T cells in ankylosing spondylitis. TCRdb analysed the 5' RACE reads with MiXCR anew, one entry per CDR3 protein. The sample lists 200,000 to 300,000 distinct CDR3 sequences, 8.6% occurring once. The sample comprised blood, either unsorted or a sorted T cell fraction (not recorded which). The origin of the receptors is a male donor with ankylosing spondylitis or in good health (not recorded which).

This clonotype was seen ten or more times. The chain carries TRBV7-2 and TRBJ2-1, with unresolved D. Germline CDR1 is SGHTA and CDR2 is FQGNSA. Trimming shortened V by 0 bases and J by 5 bases, and 5 bases separated the two germline ends. The CDR3 consists of 13 residues. The CDR3 DNA follows: TGTGCCAGCAGCTTAGCACGGAACAATGAGCAGTTCTTC. Its translation: CASSLARNNEQFF.

The chain recombines TRBV20-1 with TRBJ1-1; no firm D call. V dropped 0 bases and J dropped 11 bases, with 16 bases sitting between them. The CDR3 has 13 amino acids. Germline values: CDR1 DFQATT, CDR2 SNEGSKA (reference sequence). The CDR3 coding sequence is TGCAGTGCTAGAGATCGTTTGGGCCCTAGGGCTTTCTTT. It specifies CSARDRLGPRAFF.

This clonotype was counted ten times or more. The chain employs TRBV12-3 or TRBV12-4 and TRBJ2-2, with a possible D match to TRBD2 (5 bases). The V end lost 4 bases, the J end lost 4 bases, and 10 bases lay between the germline ends. The CDR3 totals 14 residues. The CDR3 nucleotides are TGTGCCAGCAGTTCCGGACTCTTCACCGGGGAGCTGTTTTTT. This gives the protein CASSSGLFTGELFF.

This clonotype was seen at least ten times. The chain employs TRBV6-2 or TRBV6-3 and TRBJ1-2; no clear D. This CDR3 region has 14 residues. Germline V gene data show CDR1 as MNHEY and CDR2 as SVGEGT. Trimming pared 6 bases from V and 1 base from J, leaving 12 bases between. In DNA form, the CDR3 reads TGTGCCAGCAGATCCTATGGTGGTAACTATGGCTACACCTTC. The encoded protein is CASRSYGGNYGYTF.

This clonotype was observed many times. This sequence joins TRBV12-3 or TRBV12-4 and TRBJ1-1, with TRBD1 as a possible D gene (5 bases). The V gene lost 6 bases and the J gene lost 4 bases, with 15 bases spanning the gap. The CDR3 covers 14 residues. The CDR3, as DNA: TGTGCCAGCAGACTCGGGGGAGTAGTCACTGAAGCTTTCTTT. This encodes CASRLGGVVTEAFF.

The rearrangement uses TRBV3-1 and TRBJ2-1, with 10 bases that match TRBD1. Trimming at V came to 3 bases and at J to 5 bases, leaving 4 bases not matched to a gene. Germline CDR1 is LGHDT and CDR2 is YNNKEL (reference sequence). CDR3 length equals 15 residues. The CDR3, as DNA: TGTGCCAGCAGCCAGGAGGACAGGGGGGACAATGAGCAGTTCTTC. Its protein product is CASSQEDRGDNEQFF.

This clonotype was recorded many times. This rearrangement joins TRBV7-2 to TRBJ2-2, with D uncertain. V gave up 3 bases and J gave up 6 bases, with 11 bases separating them. The CDR3 totals 14 residues. Germline values: CDR1 SGHTA, CDR2 FQGNSA. This chain's CDR3 is CASSFPAGAGELFF. CDR3 DNA: TGTGCCAGCAGCTTTCCCGCAGGCGCCGGGGAGCTGTTTTTT.

This clonotype was seen at least ten times. This chain uses TRBV30 with TRBJ2-4; D is perhaps TRBD1 (6 bases). The V end lost 0 bases, the J end lost 0 bases, and 15 bases lay between the germline ends. The CDR3 length is 17 residues. Germline V CDR1 and CDR2: GTSNPN, SVGIG (reference sequence). The DNA for the CDR3 is TGTGCCTGGAGTGTACTAGGACAGTCTCTAGCCAAAAACATTCAGTACTTC. Protein sequence: CAWSVLGQSLAKNIQYF.

The V and J genes are TRBV20-1 and TRBJ1-2, with a weak D call TRBD1 (5 bases). Trimming removed 7 bases at V and 6 bases at J, with 15 bases between. CDR1 is DFQATT, CDR2 SNEGSKA, per germline (reference sequence). The CDR3 contains 12 residues. CDR3: CSVGAGRDGYTF. The CDR3 DNA sequence: TGCAGTGTAGGCGCAGGGAGGGATGGCTACACCTTC.

This clonotype was observed at least ten times. The V call is TRBV7-3, the J call TRBJ2-2; the D gene is possibly TRBD1 (6 bases). The CDR3 is 13 residues long. Germline loops: CDR1 SGHTA, CDR2 FQGTGA. The germline V and J ends were trimmed by 5 bases and 6 bases, with 10 bases remaining between them. CDR3 coding DNA: TGTGCCAGCAGCATTGAGGGGGCCGGGGAGCTGTTTTTT. It is translated as CASSIEGAGELFF.

V is TRBV7-9 and J is TRBJ1-1; D might be TRBD1 (6 bases). The length of the CDR3 is 15 residues. Deletions cut 5 bases from V and 4 bases from J, with 17 bases between. Germline V gene sequence: CDR1 SEHNR, CDR2 FQNEAQ (reference sequence). The CDR3 here is CASSMTPGHLTEAFF. As DNA, the CDR3 is TGTGCCAGCAGCATGACGCCGGGACACCTCACTGAAGCTTTCTTT.

Only a few counts were recorded for this clonotype. The chain uses TRBV5-1 and TRBJ1-2; D unresolved. Trimming cost V 4 bases and J 4 bases, with 14 bases left between them. CDR1 and CDR2 (germline): SGHRS, YFSETQ. The CDR3 consists of 14 residues. The DNA for the CDR3 is TGCGCCAGCAGCCCCACCGAGGCAGGCTATGGCTACACCTTC. It codes for CASSPTEAGYGYTF. Looking up the rest from reference TRBV5-1 and TRBJ1-2 gives the full variable domain: KAGVTQTPRYLIKTRGQQVTLSCSPISGHRSVSWYQQTPGQGLQFLFEYFSETQRNKGNFPGRFSGRQFSNSRSEMNVSTLELGDSALYLCASSPTEAGYGYTFGSGTRLTVV.

This clonotype was recorded at least ten times. The genes are TRBV3-1 and TRBJ1-1; D not certain. The ends were cut back, 4 bases at V and 1 base at J, with 13 bases in the middle. Per germline, CDR1 LGHDT and CDR2 YNNKEL (reference sequence). This CDR3 spans 15 amino acids. CDR3 region: CASSLGLDWNTEAFF. DNA of the CDR3: TGTGCCAGCAGCCTAGGACTTGATTGGAACACTGAAGCTTTCTTT.

This clonotype was seen repeatedly, ten times or more. The CDR3 DNA reads TGCGCCAGCAGCTTTGATGACAGGAGCCTCTCCTACGAGCAGTACTTC. As protein: CASSFDDRSLSYEQYF. This chain joins TRBV5-1 and TRBJ2-7; D perhaps matches TRBD1 (6 bases). The CDR3 has 16 residues. V lost 2 bases and J 0 bases, leaving 15 bases between the germline ends. CDR1 and CDR2 (germline): SGHRS, YFSETQ.

There are many counts of this clonotype. The V gene is TRBV7-2, the J gene TRBJ2-7; D uncertain. The CDR3 runs 14 residues. Germline assignment: CDR1 SGHTA and CDR2 FQGNSA. Trimming removed 1 base from V and 6 bases from J, with 13 bases in between. The CDR3 region is CASSLEAHHGEQYF. In nucleotides, the CDR3 is TGTGCCAGCAGCTTAGAGGCCCACCATGGCGAGCAGTACTTC.

This clonotype has ten or more counts. The chain carries TRBV5-1 and TRBJ2-1; no reliable D call. CDR1 and CDR2 from the germline V gene are SGHRS and YFSETQ. This CDR3 is built from 15 residues. Trimming left V 5 bases short and J 3 bases short, with 15 bases between. DNA for the CDR3: TGCGCCAGCAGAGCAAGACACAGTGACTACAATGAGCAGTTCTTC. The encoded protein is CASRARHSDYNEQFF.

In its sample, this clonotype was seen many times. CDR3 bases: TGCAGTGCTAGAGTCCCAGGGACCTATGGCTACACCTTC. Its translation: CSARVPGTYGYTF. The chain combines TRBV20-1 with TRBJ1-2; the D gene is possibly TRBD1 (5 bases). CDR3 length equals 13 residues. V lost 1 base and J lost 4, with 10 bases in between. Germline-derived CDR1 and CDR2 are DFQATT and SNEGSKA (reference sequence).

This clonotype was detected ten times or more. The chain recombines TRBV3-1 with TRBJ2-7; D not resolved. CDR1 is LGHDT and CDR2 is YNNKEL in the germline V gene (reference sequence). This CDR3 has 11 amino acids. Deletions cut 1 base from V and 4 bases from J, with 2 bases between. CDR3 sequence reads: CASSQVYEQYF. The CDR3, as DNA: TGTGCCAGCAGCCAAGTATACGAGCAGTACTTC.

Concerning this clonotype itself: Possible read error: a much larger clone is one base away. The chain recombines TRBV11-2 with TRBJ2-1; tentative D call: TRBD1 (7 bases). The CDR3 runs to 18 residues. CDR1 SGHAT and CDR2 FQNNGV come from the germline V gene. CDR3 sequence (DNA): TGTGCCAGCAGCATTCGAGGGGGCGGGACAAGACGGTACAATGAGAAGTTCTTC. Its protein product is CASSIRGGGTRRYNEKFF.

This clonotype was counted at least ten times. The chain links TRBV29-1 to TRBJ2-7; 7 bases are shared with TRBD2. V was pared by 0 bases and J by 6 bases, with 11 bases of the junction left unmatched. Germline V gene sequence: CDR1 SQVTM, CDR2 ANQGSEA. The CDR3 consists of 15 residues. The CDR3 here is CSVEEGGGGVREQYF. The DNA for the CDR3 is TGCAGCGTTGAAGAGGGAGGCGGGGGAGTGCGCGAGCAGTACTTC.

This clonotype was seen a handful of times. This chain uses TRBV5-1 with TRBJ2-7; D is perhaps TRBD1 (6 bases). Germline CDR1 reads SGHRS; CDR2 reads YFSETQ. The germline V and J ends were trimmed by 1 base and 0 bases, with 8 bases remaining between them. CDR3 size: 14 residues. For the CDR3, the DNA is TGCGCCAGCAGCTTGACAGGGCCCTCCTACGAGCAGTACTTC. Translating gives CASSLTGPSYEQYF.

This clonotype has a count of ten or more. This chain joins TRBV18 and TRBJ2-1, with D maybe TRBD1 (6 bases). V was shortened by 8 bases and J by 3 bases, with 14 bases between the two germline ends. The CDR3 sequence is 14 residues long. Germline-derived CDR1 and CDR2 are KGHSH and LQKENI. CDR3 residues: CASRTQGNYNEQFF. In nucleotides, the CDR3 is TGTGCCAGCCGAACACAGGGCAACTACAATGAGCAGTTCTTC.

This clonotype was found many times. The chain combines TRBV4-3 with TRBJ2-3; TRBD2 aligns across 12 bases. The CDR3 runs 19 residues. From germline, CDR1 is LGHNA and CDR2 YSLEER. J lost 0 bases, V lost 1 base, and 8 bases had no gene match. CDR3 sequence reads: CASSQGLAGAQTSTDTQYF. CDR3 nucleotides: TGCGCCAGCAGCCAAGGACTAGCGGGAGCCCAAACTAGCACAGATACGCAGTATTTT.

At least ten counts were recorded for this clonotype. The CDR3 region is CASSPLGGLWEQYF. The CDR3 bases are TGTGCCAGCAGTCCCCTGGGCGGTTTGTGGGAGCAGTACTTC. The V call is TRBV28, the J call TRBJ2-7; no definite D call. Trimming stripped 5 bases from V and 7 bases from J, with 18 bases between. The CDR3 has 14 amino acids. Germline V lookup: CDR1 MDHEN, CDR2 SYDVKM.

This clonotype occurred many times. This rearrangement joins TRBV27 to TRBJ1-1; D is unclear. Germline V gene sequence: CDR1 MNHEY, CDR2 SMNVEV (reference sequence). The germline V and J ends were trimmed by 2 bases and 4 bases, with 8 bases remaining between them. This CDR3 spans 13 amino acids. CDR3 DNA: TGTGCCAGCAGTTTAGGGCAGACCACTGAAGCTTTCTTT. This encodes CASSLGQTTEAFF.

This clonotype was recorded at least ten times. The CDR3: CASSLISGNEQYF. The CDR3 DNA is TGTGCCAGCAGCTTAATTTCGGGTAACGAGCAGTACTTC. The V gene is TRBV7-2, the J gene TRBJ2-7; no definite D call. This CDR3 has 13 residues. Germline loops: CDR1 SGHTA, CDR2 FQGNSA. V dropped 2 bases and J dropped 5 bases, with 10 bases sitting between them. Based on the CDR3 plus reference TRBV7-2 and TRBJ2-7, the full variable domain is GAGVSQSPSNKVTEKGKDVELRCDPISGHTALYWYRQSLGQGLEFLIYFQGNSAPDKSGLPSDRFSAERTGGSVSTLTIQRTQQEDSAVYLCASSLISGNEQYFGPGTRLTVT.

This clonotype was counted only a few times. This rearrangement joins TRBV6-4 to TRBJ2-7, with D perhaps assigned TRBD1 or TRBD2 (7 bases each). The CDR3 loop spans 19 amino acids. Deletions cut 8 bases from V and 3 bases from J, with 32 bases between. Looked up from germline, CDR1 is MRHNA and CDR2 is SNTAGT. The CDR3 spells CASCPYNQRGQRDIYEQYF. In nucleotides, the CDR3 is TGTGCCAGCTGTCCCTATAATCAGCGGGGACAGAGAGATATCTACGAGCAGTACTTC.

This clonotype was seen at least ten times. The chain combines TRBV30 with TRBJ1-4; D is ambiguous. V lost 4 bases and J 8 bases, leaving 14 bases between the germline ends. Germline loops: CDR1 GTSNPN, CDR2 SVGIG (reference sequence). The CDR3 contains 13 residues. DNA of the CDR3: TGTGCCTGGAAGCCCCTCCACCGGGAAAAACTGTTTTTT. This encodes CAWKPLHREKLFF.

This clonotype was detected many times. The chain joins TRBV4-3 to TRBJ1-1; D is uncertain. The CDR3 extends over 16 amino acids. Germline loops: CDR1 LGHNA, CDR2 YSLEER. Deletions cut 0 bases from V and 0 bases from J, with 11 bases between. The CDR3 loop is CASSQESFSMNTEAFF. The CDR3 coding sequence is TGCGCCAGCAGCCAAGAATCATTCTCAATGAACACTGAAGCTTTCTTT.